The source of this T cell receptor (beta chain) is a study of patients and donors after allogeneic stem cell transplantation. TCRdb re-derived calls from the RT-PCR reads in MiXCR, one entry per CDR3 protein. This table has 100,000 to 130,000 distinct CDR3 sequences, about a third appearing once. V was clipped by 7 bases and J by 6 bases, with 13 bases between them. Germline CDR1 reads ENHRY; CDR2 reads SYGVKD. This CDR3 has 13 amino acids. The sequencing input was blood, either unsorted or a sorted T cell fraction (not recorded which). The chain links TRBV10-3 to TRBJ2-1, with D possibly TRBD2 on 6 matching bases. The receptor's source is a human donor who was either an allogeneic HSCT recipient or a stem cell or donor lymphocyte infusion donor (not recorded which). It is not recorded whose cells these are; they may come from a transplant donor. CDR3 amino acids: CAIKEGPGNEQFF. CDR3 in DNA: TGTGCCATCAAGGAGGGCCCGGGCAATGAGCAGTTCTTC.